The 7 T cell receptor beta chains listed next were all sequenced from one sample in a study of blood T cell repertoires in COVID-19 (TCRdb year 2020). The library was prepared using the immunoSEQ multiplex PCR assay. Drawn from immuneACCESS, this table holds only the in-frame rearrangements with V and J called that TCRdb kept. Clones are partly lost; checked studies trace under half to an unresolved V gene and leave the rest unexplained. In all, the sample holds around 330,000 clones, and about 88% of those were seen once. Around a tenth of the sample is in the top ten clones. The specimen sequenced was PBMCs or T cells enriched from blood (not recorded which). The receptor set was obtained from a woman aged 40 to 50 who had recovered from COVID-19.

The V gene is TRBV15, the J gene TRBJ1-1, with no clear D. There are 14 residues in the CDR3. The V gene's germline CDR1 is LNHNV and CDR2 YYDKDF (reference sequence). V lost 2 bases, J lost 1 base, and 8 bases lay in between. This CDR3 is CATSRSLKNTEAFF. The DNA for the CDR3 is TGTGCCACCAGCAGATCCTTAAAGAACACTGAAGCTTTCTTT.

The chain joins TRBV11-3 to TRBJ1-4; D gene unclear. The CDR3 is 13 residues long. V gave up 2 bases and J gave up 6 bases, with 7 bases separating them. The V gene's germline CDR1 is SGHNT and CDR2 YENEEA. In nucleotides, the CDR3 is TGTGCCAGCAGCTTATCTATCGATGAAAAACTGTTTTTT. This gives the protein CASSLSIDEKLFF.

The chain couples TRBV28 to TRBJ2-5; 8 nucleotides agree with TRBD1. The CDR3 runs to 13 residues. Germline values: CDR1 MDHEN, CDR2 SYDVKM. V trimming: 8 bases; J trimming: 4 bases; junction bases outside the gene matches: 6. CDR3 residues: CASSRDRRETQYF. The CDR3 DNA follows: TGTGCCAGCTCCCGGGACAGGCGAGAGACCCAGTACTTC. The whole variable domain, filled in from reference TRBV28 and TRBJ2-5, reads DVKVTQSSRYLVKRTGEKVFLECVQDMDHENMFWYRQDPGLGLRLIYFSYDVKMKEKGDIPEGYSVSREKKERFSLILESASTNQTSMYLCASSRDRRETQYFGPGTRLLVL.

The rearrangement uses TRBV18 and TRBJ2-2; D might be TRBD1 (5 bases). Germline CDR1 and CDR2: KGHSH and LQKENI. V was pared by 5 bases and J by 1 base, with 5 bases between. The CDR3 totals 13 residues. The CDR3 sequence: CASSGQNTGELFF. The CDR3 nucleotides are TGTGCCAGCTCAGGACAGAACACCGGGGAGCTGTTTTTT.

V gene TRBV6-5 combines with J gene TRBJ2-5; D is uncertain. Trimming took off 3 bases at V and 1 base at J, with 12 bases between the two ends. Germline V gene sequence: CDR1 MNHEY, CDR2 SVGAGI. This CDR3 contains 15 residues. The CDR3 DNA reads TGTGCCAGCAGTTATGCCCAGTTTACCCAAGAGACCCAGTACTTC. Translation: CASSYAQFTQETQYF.

A few counts support this clone. The chain recombines TRBV5-4 with TRBJ2-1, with a possible D match to TRBD2 (5 bases). The germline CDR1 and CDR2 sequences are SGHNT and YYREEE (reference sequence). This CDR3 is 15 amino acids long. Trimming stripped 5 bases from V and 7 bases from J, with 19 bases between. Written as DNA, the CDR3 is TGTGCCAGCAGTCCCAGACTACCTAAGTTGAATGAGCAGTTCTTC. Translation: CASSPRLPKLNEQFF.

The rearrangement joins TRBV4-2 to TRBJ2-7; D is ambiguous. The ends were cut back, 2 bases at V and 1 base at J, with 12 bases in the middle. The CDR3 consists of 15 residues. The V gene's germline CDR1 is LGHNA and CDR2 YNFKEQ. The CDR3 is CASSQPDTLSYEQYF. CDR3 DNA sequence: TGTGCCAGCAGCCAACCTGACACCCTATCCTACGAGCAGTACTTC.